One and the same sample provided the 13 T cell receptor beta chains below, sequenced in a study of CXCR3-negative and CXCR3-positive naive CD8 T cells. Study-wide results and caveats: CXCR3-positive naive cells had TRB CDR3s that were more hydrophobic than CXCR3-negative naive cells had.

UMI-labeled 5' RACE TRB cDNA libraries were prepared from the cells. TCRdb reprocessed the 5' RACE reads and stores each CDR3 protein as one record, lacking DNA. The sample's table shows around 88,000 distinct CDR3 sequences. Which antigens these TCRs recognize remains unknown. Material: naive CXCR3+ CD8+ T cells from blood. Subset noted: CD45RO-CCR7+CD27+CD95- naive CD8+ T cells expressing CXCR3 (TNR3+). The receptors come from a human donor in good health. Some clones in this sample may be carry-over from other donors' samples.

This chain links TRBV28 with TRBJ2-3; TCRdb's D call, TRBD1, is unchecked because there is no DNA. Germline loops: CDR1 MDHEN, CDR2 SYDVKM. This CDR3 has 16 residues. This CDR3 is CASSFSRMTHPDTQYF.

This sequence joins TRBV15 and TRBJ2-3; TCRdb calls TRBD2, which cannot be checked without DNA. This CDR3 contains 18 residues. CDR1 and CDR2 (germline): LNHNV, YYDKDF (reference sequence). The CDR3 sequence: CATSRGVLAGESTDTQYF.

The chain combines TRBV20-1 with TRBJ2-2. Germline CDR1 is DFQATT and CDR2 is SNEGSKA (reference sequence). This CDR3 contains 13 residues. CDR3 residues: CSARGRNTGELFF.

The chain links TRBV3-1 to TRBJ2-7; TCRdb outputs TRBD1, but without DNA this stays unchecked. Looked up from germline, CDR1 is LGHDT and CDR2 is YNNKEL (reference sequence). This CDR3 is 13 amino acids long. The CDR3 region is CASSHPGTYEQYF.

This sequence joins TRBV7-6 and TRBJ2-7; TCRdb's D gene call, TRBD1, goes unchecked for lack of DNA. The length of the CDR3 is 13 residues. CDR1 is SGHVS, CDR2 FNYEAQ, per germline. CDR3 protein: CASSRQGAYEQYF.

This CDR3 is CASSWGLERSYEQYF. The rearrangement uses TRBV5-1 and TRBJ2-7. This CDR3 comprises 15 residues. Germline CDR1 and CDR2: SGHRS and YFSETQ.

The chain couples TRBV7-2 to TRBJ2-7; there is no DNA to check the TCRdb D call of TRBD1. The length of the CDR3 is 14 residues. Germline V lookup: CDR1 SGHTA, CDR2 FQGNSA. The CDR3 spells CASSLAGVGYEQYF.

The chain has TRBV5-1 and TRBJ2-7. From germline, CDR1 is SGHRS and CDR2 YFSETQ. CDR3 length equals 13 residues. CDR3 loop: CASRLGGSYEQYF. Supplemented by reference TRBV5-1 and TRBJ2-7, the full variable domain reads KAGVTQTPRYLIKTRGQQVTLSCSPISGHRSVSWYQQTPGQGLQFLFEYFSETQRNKGNFPGRFSGRQFSNSRSEMNVSTLELGDSALYLCASRLGGSYEQYFGPGTRLTVT.

V gene TRBV7-6 combines with J gene TRBJ2-5. This CDR3 spans 13 amino acids. Germline CDR1 SGHVS, CDR2 FNYEAQ. The CDR3 sequence is CASSAPMQETQYF. Based on the CDR3 plus reference TRBV7-6 and TRBJ2-5, the full variable domain is GAGVSQSPRYKVTKRGQDVALRCDPISGHVSLYWYRQALGQGPEFLTYFNYEAQQDKSGLPNDRFSAERPEGSISTLTIQRTEQRDSAMYRCASSAPMQETQYFGPGTRLLVL.

The chain recombines TRBV10-3 with TRBJ2-3; lacking DNA, the TRBD1 call made by TCRdb goes unchecked. The germline CDR1 and CDR2 sequences are ENHRY and SYGVKD. The CDR3 totals 15 residues. CDR3 amino acids: CATKNGGRGPDTQYF.

The rearrangement links TRBV29-1 to TRBJ2-2; TCRdb outputs TRBD1, but without DNA this stays unchecked. Per germline, CDR1 SQVTM and CDR2 ANQGSEA. The CDR3 is 14 amino acids. CDR3 protein: CSVVQGTNTGELFF.

The rearrangement joins TRBV10-3 to TRBJ1-2; TCRdb calls TRBD1, which cannot be checked without DNA. The CDR3 contains 15 residues. CDR1 is ENHRY, CDR2 SYGVKD, per germline. CDR3 amino acids: CAISESHLPGDGYTF.

The chain carries TRBV7-6 and TRBJ2-1. Germline CDR1 SGHVS, CDR2 FNYEAQ. The CDR3 runs 12 residues. CDR3 loop: CASSSRAGFQFF.